The rows below give T cell receptor beta chains drawn from one sample of a study of a mutant IDH1 vaccine in newly diagnosed glioma. The table came from immunoSEQ multiplex PCR; TCRdb's copy has only in-frame clones and leaves some out. This table holds 70,000 to 100,000 clones, around 80% found once. The sequencing used PBMCs, collected from a glioma patient treated with radiotherapy, temozolomide or both. Every receptor here comes from a man aged 40-50 years with glioma. Some clones in this sample may be carry-over from other donors' samples. Each CDR3 is given with its conserved first and last residue. Each record gives: J gene, clone size, D gene, V gene, CDR3 DNA, CDR3 protein. D genes are given only for firm matches. The listing skips clone size in some rows; elsewhere it reads once, few, many or a size class.

>TRBJ1-5|once|.|TRBV4-1
TGCGCCAGCAGCCAAGATGGAGGGCTAGGCAATCAGCCCCAGCATTTT
CASSQDGGLGNQPQHF
>TRBJ2-3|.|.|TRBV5-1
TGCGCCAGCAGCCCGAGGGGCAGGGGGGCAGATACGCAGTATTTT
CASSPRGRGADTQYF
>TRBJ2-2|.|TRBD1|TRBV5-1
TGCGCCAGCAGCTTGGCAAAGACAGGGCTCGGGGAGCTGTTTTTT
CASSLAKTGLGELFF
>TRBJ1-1|.|.|TRBV6-6
TGTGCCAGCAGTCCGACAGCATTGATGAACACTGAAGCTTTCTTT
CASSPTALMNTEAFF
>TRBJ1-6|.|.|TRBV27
TGTGCCAGCAGTTTAGCCCCCCCCGGTAATTCACCCCTCCACTTT
CASSLAPPGNSPLHF
>TRBJ1-1|.|.|TRBV7-8
TGTGCCAGCAGCTTAGTCCGATACACTGAAGCTTTCTTT
CASSLVRYTEAFF
>TRBJ2-5|.|.|TRBV7-2
TGTGCCAGCAGCCCAGGGGAGACCCAGTACTTC
CASSPGETQYF
>TRBJ2-5|.|.|TRBV11-2
TGTGCCAGCAGCGCGGGGTGGGATGGGGGGACCCAGTACTTC
CASSAGWDGGTQYF
>TRBJ1-2|.|.|TRBV5-1
TGCGCCAGCAGCGCCGGACAGTCCAGCTATGGCTACACCTTC
CASSAGQSSYGYTF
>TRBJ2-2|.|.|TRBV2
TGTGCCAGGGAAGGTAGAAGATACACCGGGGAGCTGTTTTTT
CAREGRRYTGELFF
>TRBJ2-7|.|.|TRBV9
TGTGCCAGCAGCCCAGCCTGGGGGTCCTCCTACGAGCAGTACTTC
CASSPAWGSSYEQYF
>TRBJ2-2|.|TRBD1|TRBV4-1
TGCGCCAGCAGCCTCCCTCAGGGGGTAGGCACCAACACCGGGGAGCTGTTTTTT
CASSLPQGVGTNTGELFF
>TRBJ2-1|.|.|TRBV4-1
TGCGCCAGCAGCCAAGATTCCACCGGCAGGGGAGATGAGCAGTTCTTC
CASSQDSTGRGDEQFF
>TRBJ1-2|.|.|TRBV2
TGTGCCAGCAGTGAGAGAGGTTATGGCTACACCTTC
CASSERGYGYTF
>TRBJ1-4|.|.|TRBV2
TGTGCCAGCAGTAGGATTCCCTCGGCCAGTGGGGAAAAACTGTTTTTT
CASSRIPSASGEKLFF
>TRBJ1-6|.|TRBD1|TRBV5-4
TGTGCCAGCAGCTCGACAGGGGTTCCTAATTCACCCCTCCACTTT
CASSSTGVPNSPLHF
>TRBJ1-4|few|TRBD1|TRBV7-7
TGTGCTAGCAGCTTAGAGCCCGGACAGGGGGCAAGTTCAACTAATGAAAAACTGTTTTTT
CASSLEPGQGASSTNEKLFF
>TRBJ1-1|.|.|TRBV2
TGTGCCAGCAAAGTGGAGAGGAATCTGTGGGTGAACACTGAAGCTTTCTTT
CASKVERNLWVNTEAFF
>TRBJ2-7|.|.|TRBV10-3
TGTGCCATCAGTGACGCCGGATACGAGCAGTACTTC
CAISDAGYEQYF
>TRBJ2-2|few|TRBD2|TRBV19
TGTGCCAGTAGTAACTCTGGACTAGCGGGGGGAACCGGGGAGCTGTTTTTT
CASSNSGLAGGTGELFF
>TRBJ1-5|.|.|TRBV4-1
TGCGCCAGCAGCCAAAATGTGGGGGACCGCCATTTGGAGCATTTT
CASSQNVGDRHLEHF
>TRBJ1-2|.|TRBD1|TRBV13
TGTGCCAGCAGCCAGGGGGCCCGGGTTGGCTACACCTTC
CASSQGARVGYTF
>TRBJ1-1|few|.|TRBV6-6
TGTGCCAGCGTTTTGAACACTGAAGCTTTCTTT
CASVLNTEAFF
>TRBJ2-7|.|TRBD2|TRBV7-2
TGTGCCAGCAGCCCGACCCTCGGGACTACCGCTCCCTACGAGCAGTACTTC
CASSPTLGTTAPYEQYF
>TRBJ1-1|.|.|TRBV9
TGTGCCAGCAGCGCCTTTAGCGGGGGACACCCTCAAGCTTTCTTT
CASSAFSGGHPQAFF
>TRBJ2-5|many|TRBD2|TRBV7-6
TGTGCCAGCAGCTTAGCTTGGAGCGGGGGGTTGGAGACCCAGTACTTC
CASSLAWSGGLETQYF
>TRBJ2-2|once|TRBD1|TRBV30
TGTGCCTGGAGCGTAGTGAGGGACAGGGGCGCGTGGGAGCTGTTTTTT
CAWSVVRDRGAWELFF
>TRBJ2-5|few|.|TRBV29-1
TGCAGCGTTGTTATATTAGCGGAGACCCAGTACTTC
CSVVILAETQYF
>TRBJ1-1|.|.|TRBV4-1
TGCGCCAGCACCGACAGCAGGGCGAACACTGAAGCTTTCTTT
CASTDSRANTEAFF
>TRBJ1-2|.|.|TRBV5-8
TGTGCCAGCAGCTTGTGGGGTTTAACTGGCTACACCTTC
CASSLWGLTGYTF
>TRBJ1-1|.|TRBD1|TRBV5-1
TGCGCCAGCAGCGGACGCGACAGGGGAGAAGCTTTCTTT
CASSGRDRGEAFF